These 10 T cell receptor beta chains share one sample of origin, sequenced in a study of T cells in Graves' hyperthyroidism and ophthalmopathy. It was RNA transcripts that yielded the amplified TCR beta CDR3 regions. The primer set for the first-round RT-PCR of the TCR CDR3 was HTBI. From the multiplex PCR reads, TCRdb called clonotypes with MiXCR, one entry per CDR3 protein. This sample has about 59,000 distinct CDR3 sequences; roughly half occur once, and the top ten carry approximately 3.3%. The sample consisted of blood. These receptor sequences come from a woman aged 60 to 75 with Graves' ophthalmopathy.

The V and J genes are TRBV7-9 and TRBJ1-5; 8 nucleotides line up with TRBD1. The junction had 9 bases not matched to a gene; V was cut back by 5 bases and J by 6 bases. In germline, CDR1 is SEHNR, CDR2 FQNEAQ (reference sequence). The CDR3 is 15 residues long. CDR3 nucleotide sequence: TGTGCCAGCAGCCCCGGACAGGGATCGGCTCAGCCCCAGCATTTT. As protein: CASSPGQGSAQPQHF.

This chain uses TRBV20-1 with TRBJ2-6; D uncertain. V gave up 5 bases and J gave up 18 bases, with 14 bases separating them. CDR3 length equals 10 residues. Germline V lookup: CDR1 DFQATT, CDR2 SNEGSKA (reference sequence). The chain's CDR3 is CSAAAQVGTF. CDR3 nucleotides: TGCAGTGCTGCTGCCCAGGTCGGGACTTTC.

The chain links TRBV6-1 to TRBJ2-7; 7 bases match TRBD1. Germline CDR1 MNHNS, CDR2 SASEGT. This CDR3 has 14 residues. With 7 bases clipped from V and 7 bases from J, the junction kept 13 bases outside the gene matches. CDR3 nucleotide sequence: TGTGCCAGCAAACAGGGACAGTGGACCGGGGAGCAGTACTTC. Its protein is CASKQGQWTGEQYF.

This clonotype was detected ten times or more. The gene calls are TRBV5-1 and TRBJ2-7; 13 nucleotides agree with TRBD2. Germline CDR1 and CDR2: SGHRS and YFSETQ. V shed 2 bases, J shed 0 bases, and the junction held 8 bases outside the gene matches. The CDR3 totals 18 residues. The CDR3 region is CASSFWTSGRGGSYEQYF. In DNA, the CDR3 is TGCGCCAGCAGCTTCTGGACTAGCGGGAGAGGGGGCTCCTACGAGCAGTACTTC.

This clonotype was counted many times. The gene calls are TRBV10-2 and TRBJ2-6, with D uncertain. Germline V gene lookup returns CDR1 WSHSY and CDR2 SAAADI. V was clipped by 0 bases and J by 4 bases, with 10 bases between them. The CDR3 contains 16 residues. In DNA, the CDR3 is TGCGCCAGCAGTGAGTCGAGGCCATCCGGGGCCAACGTCCTGACTTTC. Translation gives CASSESRPSGANVLTF.

Worth noting for this clonotype: The CDR3 does not close with the conserved phenylalanine or tryptophan, likely indicating a read error. It is unclear where the CDR3 begins or ends on the DNA, so no DNA is shown, and the CDR3 is as TCRdb lists it. The chain employs TRBV12-3 or TRBV12-4 and TRBJ2-3; the DNA was not used to check the table's D call, TRBD1. Inclusive of both ends, the CDR3 amounts to 14 amino acids. The CDR3 is CASRIAGAHRYAVV.

At least ten counts were recorded for this clonotype. The chain is built from TRBV4-2 and TRBJ1-5; unclear D gene. Looked up from germline, CDR1 is LGHNA and CDR2 is YNFKEQ. The CDR3 runs 16 residues. With 3 bases removed from V and 4 bases from J, the gap between germline ends came to 16 bases. In nucleotides, the CDR3 is TGTGCCAGCAGCCAGGAAGGGTATAGGGTGAATCAGCCCCAGCATTTT. Translation gives CASSQEGYRVNQPQHF.

This clonotype occurred a few times. V and J are TRBV10-3 and TRBJ2-1, with D possibly TRBD2 on 6 matching bases. The germline gives CDR1 ENHRY, CDR2 SYGVKD. The V end was cut by 7 bases, the J end by 4 bases, with 11 bases between. CDR3 length equals 13 residues. Written as DNA, the CDR3 is TGTGCCATCATGTCTAGCGTGTACAATGAGCAGTTCTTC. Translation: CAIMSSVYNEQFF.

A few counts support this clonotype. A much bigger clone sits one base away, suggesting this may be a read error. The V and J genes are TRBV3-1 and TRBJ1-3; D perhaps matches TRBD1 (5 bases). The CDR3 is 14 amino acids. The V gene lost 5 bases and the J gene lost 0 bases, with 8 bases spanning the gap. Germline V gene sequence: CDR1 LGHDT, CDR2 YNNKEL (reference sequence). This CDR3 reads CASSCGHSGNTIYF. The CDR3 nucleotides read TGTGCCAGCAGCTGCGGACACTCTGGAAACACCATATATTTT. Complete variable domain (other parts from reference TRBV3-1 and TRBJ1-3): DTAVSQTPKYLVTQMGNDKSIKCEQNLGHDTMYWYKQDSKKFLKIMFSYNNKELIINETVPNRFSPKSPDKAHLNLHINSLELGDSAVYFCASSCGHSGNTIYFGEGSWLTVV.

This clonotype was detected many times. The genes are TRBV5-1 and TRBJ2-5, with 9 bases matching TRBD2. CDR3 length equals 16 residues. V lost 1 base to trimming and J lost 2 bases; unmatched junction nucleotides: 6. The germline V gene has CDR1 SGHRS and CDR2 YFSETQ. The CDR3 nucleotides are TGCGCCAGCAGCTTGAGCGGGGGGCTTGATCAAGAGACCCAGTACTTC. Translated: CASSLSGGLDQETQYF.